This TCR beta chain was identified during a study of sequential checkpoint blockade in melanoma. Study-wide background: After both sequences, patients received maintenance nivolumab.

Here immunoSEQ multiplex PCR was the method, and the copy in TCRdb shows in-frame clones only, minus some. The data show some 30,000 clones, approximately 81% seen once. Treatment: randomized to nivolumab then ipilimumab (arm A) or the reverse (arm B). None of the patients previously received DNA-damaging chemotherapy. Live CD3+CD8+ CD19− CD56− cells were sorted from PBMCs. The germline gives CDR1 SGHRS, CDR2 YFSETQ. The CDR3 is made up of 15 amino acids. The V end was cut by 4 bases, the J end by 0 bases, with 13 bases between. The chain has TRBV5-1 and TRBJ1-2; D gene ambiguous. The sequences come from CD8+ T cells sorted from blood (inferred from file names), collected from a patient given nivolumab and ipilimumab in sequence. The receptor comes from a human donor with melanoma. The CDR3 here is CASSPQNRANYGYTF. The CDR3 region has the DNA TGCGCCAGCAGCCCGCAGAACAGAGCTAACTATGGCTACACCTTC.